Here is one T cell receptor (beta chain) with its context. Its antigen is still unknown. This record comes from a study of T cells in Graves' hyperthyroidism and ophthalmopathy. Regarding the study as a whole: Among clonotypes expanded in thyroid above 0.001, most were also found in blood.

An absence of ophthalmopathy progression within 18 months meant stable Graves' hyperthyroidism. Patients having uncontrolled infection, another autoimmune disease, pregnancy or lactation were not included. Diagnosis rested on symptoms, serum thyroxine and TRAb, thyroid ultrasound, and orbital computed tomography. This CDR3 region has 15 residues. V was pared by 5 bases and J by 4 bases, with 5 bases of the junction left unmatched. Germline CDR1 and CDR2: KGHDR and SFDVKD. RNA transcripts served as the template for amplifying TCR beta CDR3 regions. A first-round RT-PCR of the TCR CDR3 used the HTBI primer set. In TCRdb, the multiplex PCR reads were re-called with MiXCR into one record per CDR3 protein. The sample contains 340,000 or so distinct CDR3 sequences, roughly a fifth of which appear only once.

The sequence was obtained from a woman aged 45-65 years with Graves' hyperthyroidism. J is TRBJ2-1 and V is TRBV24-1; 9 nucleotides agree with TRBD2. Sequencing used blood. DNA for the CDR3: TGTGCCACCAGTGGACGCGGGGGGGTATACAATGAGCAGTTCTTC. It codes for CATSGRGGVYNEQFF.